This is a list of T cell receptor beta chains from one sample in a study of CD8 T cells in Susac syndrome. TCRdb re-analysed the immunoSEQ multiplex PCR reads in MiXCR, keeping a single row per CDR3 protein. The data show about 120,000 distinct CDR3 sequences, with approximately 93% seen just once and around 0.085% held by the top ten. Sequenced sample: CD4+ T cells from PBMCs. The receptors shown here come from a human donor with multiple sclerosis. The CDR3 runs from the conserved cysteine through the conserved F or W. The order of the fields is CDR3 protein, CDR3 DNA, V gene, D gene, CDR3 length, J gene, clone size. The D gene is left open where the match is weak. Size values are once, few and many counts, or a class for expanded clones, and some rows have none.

CDR3 protein: CASSSRTGDPLHF
CDR3 DNA: TGTGCCAGCAGTTCCCGGACAGGGGACCCTCTCCACTTT
V gene: TRBV6-4
D gene: TRBD1
CDR3 length: 13
J gene: TRBJ1-6
clone size: NA

CDR3 protein: CASSLGTLNQPQHF
CDR3 DNA: TGCGCCAGCAGCTTGGGGACTCTCAATCAGCCCCAGCATTTT
V gene: TRBV5-1
D gene: NA
CDR3 length: 14
J gene: TRBJ1-5
clone size: NA

CDR3 protein: CASSSGTPLKSNQPQHF
CDR3 DNA: TGTGCCAGCAGTTCCGGGACACCTCTAAAGAGCAATCAGCCCCAGCATTTT
V gene: TRBV2
D gene: NA
CDR3 length: 17
J gene: TRBJ1-5
clone size: NA

CDR3 protein: CASSSGWGLGMGQPQHF
CDR3 DNA: TGTGCCAGCAGTTCAGGCTGGGGGCTCGGTATGGGACAGCCCCAGCATTTT
V gene: TRBV28
D gene: NA
CDR3 length: 17
J gene: TRBJ1-5
clone size: NA

CDR3 protein: CASSFTGFNEKLFF
CDR3 DNA: TGTGCCAGCAGTTTCACGGGGTTTAATGAAAAACTGTTTTTT
V gene: TRBV12-3/TRBV12-4
D gene: NA
CDR3 length: 14
J gene: TRBJ1-4
clone size: NA

CDR3 protein: CASSVSDSRVYGYTF
CDR3 DNA: TGTGCCAGCAGCGTCAGCGACAGCCGAGTCTATGGCTACACCTTC
V gene: TRBV9
D gene: NA
CDR3 length: 15
J gene: TRBJ1-2
clone size: NA

CDR3 protein: CAWTLGGLGAEAFF
CDR3 DNA: TGTGCCTGGACCTTAGGTGGCCTCGGAGCTGAAGCTTTCTTT
V gene: TRBV30
D gene: NA
CDR3 length: 14
J gene: TRBJ1-1
clone size: NA

CDR3 protein: CASSIGTPGYEQYF
CDR3 DNA: TGTGCCAGTAGTATAGGAACGCCCGGCTACGAGCAGTACTTC
V gene: TRBV19
D gene: NA
CDR3 length: 14
J gene: TRBJ2-7
clone size: NA

CDR3 protein: CSARDPLSYGYTF
CDR3 DNA: TGCAGTGCTAGAGATCCCTTGTCCTATGGCTACACCTTC
V gene: TRBV20-1
D gene: NA
CDR3 length: 13
J gene: TRBJ1-2
clone size: once

CDR3 protein: CSATPGSRPYNEQFF
CDR3 DNA: TGCAGTGCTACCCCGGGTAGCCGGCCTTACAATGAGCAGTTCTTC
V gene: TRBV20-1
D gene: NA
CDR3 length: 15
J gene: TRBJ2-1
clone size: NA

CDR3 protein: CASQLNIYGYTF
CDR3 DNA: TGTGCCAGCCAACTCAACATCTATGGCTACACCTTC
V gene: TRBV2
D gene: NA
CDR3 length: 12
J gene: TRBJ1-2
clone size: NA

CDR3 protein: CASSFDRHETQYF
CDR3 DNA: TGTGCCAGCAGTTTCGACCGTCATGAGACCCAGTACTTC
V gene: TRBV6-2/TRBV6-3
D gene: NA
CDR3 length: 13
J gene: TRBJ2-5
clone size: NA

CDR3 protein: CASSRSGGSWGVLTF
CDR3 DNA: TGTGCCAGCAGCCGGTCGGGGGGCTCATGGGGCGTCCTGACTTTC
V gene: TRBV14
D gene: NA
CDR3 length: 15
J gene: TRBJ2-6
clone size: NA

CDR3 protein: CASSRAKGSMDQETQYF
CDR3 DNA: TGTGCCAGCAGTCGAGCTAAGGGGAGTATGGACCAAGAGACCCAGTACTTC
V gene: TRBV2
D gene: NA
CDR3 length: 17
J gene: TRBJ2-5
clone size: NA

CDR3 protein: CASSYNDRATEAFF
CDR3 DNA: TGTGCCAGCAGTTACAACGATAGGGCCACTGAAGCTTTCTTT
V gene: TRBV6-5
D gene: NA
CDR3 length: 14
J gene: TRBJ1-1
clone size: NA

CDR3 protein: CASSLLDGVGYTF
CDR3 DNA: TGTGCCAGTAGCTTATTGGACGGCGTGGGCTACACCTTC
V gene: TRBV19
D gene: NA
CDR3 length: 13
J gene: TRBJ1-2
clone size: NA

CDR3 protein: CASSLTPRAGGHTDTQYF
CDR3 DNA: TGCGCCAGCAGCCTGACCCCCCGGGCCGGTGGACACACAGATACGCAGTATTTT
V gene: TRBV5-1
D gene: NA
CDR3 length: 18
J gene: TRBJ2-3
clone size: NA

CDR3 protein: CASSHAGTGVGYYGYTF
CDR3 DNA: TGTGCCAGCAGCCACGCCGGGACAGGGGTGGGCTACTATGGCTACACCTTC
V gene: TRBV11-3
D gene: TRBD1
CDR3 length: 17
J gene: TRBJ1-2
clone size: NA